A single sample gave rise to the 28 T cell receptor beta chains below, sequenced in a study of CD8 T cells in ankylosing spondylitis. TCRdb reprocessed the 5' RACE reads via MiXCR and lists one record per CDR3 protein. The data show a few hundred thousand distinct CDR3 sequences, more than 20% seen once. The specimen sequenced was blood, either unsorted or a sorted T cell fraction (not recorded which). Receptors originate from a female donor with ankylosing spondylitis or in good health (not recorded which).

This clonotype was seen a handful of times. CDR3 protein: CASRGGTDINEQFF. The CDR3 region has the DNA TGTGCCAGCAGGGGGGGGACAGATATCAATGAGCAGTTCTTC. This chain connects TRBV28 to TRBJ2-1; either TRBD1 or TRBD2 may fit D (7 bases each). This CDR3 is built from 14 residues. The germline CDR1 and CDR2 sequences are MDHEN and SYDVKM. V lost 6 bases and J lost 6, with 15 bases in between.

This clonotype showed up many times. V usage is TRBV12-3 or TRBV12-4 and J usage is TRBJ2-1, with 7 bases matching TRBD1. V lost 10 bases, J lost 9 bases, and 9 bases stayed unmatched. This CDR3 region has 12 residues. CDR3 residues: CAILTGELEQFF. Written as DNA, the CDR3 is TGTGCCATCTTAACAGGGGAGCTTGAGCAGTTCTTC.

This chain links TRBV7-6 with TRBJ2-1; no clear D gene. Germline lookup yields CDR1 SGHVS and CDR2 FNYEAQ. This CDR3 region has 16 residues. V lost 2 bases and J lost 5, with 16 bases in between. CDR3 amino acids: CASSLIFRTENNEQFF. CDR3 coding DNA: TGTGCCAGCAGCTTAATTTTTAGAACTGAAAACAATGAGCAGTTCTTC.

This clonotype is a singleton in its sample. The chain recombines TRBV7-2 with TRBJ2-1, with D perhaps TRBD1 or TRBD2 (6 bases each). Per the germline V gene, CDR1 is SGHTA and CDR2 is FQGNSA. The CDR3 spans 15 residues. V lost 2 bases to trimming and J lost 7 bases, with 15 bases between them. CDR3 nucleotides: TGTGCCAGCAGCTTAAGTAGGGGGGCGGGTAATGAGCAGTTCTTC. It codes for CASSLSRGAGNEQFF.

The CDR3 nucleotides are TGCAGTGCTACTCGGACTAGCCGGGGGGAGCAGTTCTTC. Translation: CSATRTSRGEQFF. The J gene is TRBJ2-1, the V gene TRBV20-1; 8 nucleotides line up with TRBD2. This CDR3 is built from 13 residues. Germline loops: CDR1 DFQATT, CDR2 SNEGSKA (reference sequence). After removal of 4 bases from V and 10 bases from J, the junction contained 9 bases not matched to a gene.

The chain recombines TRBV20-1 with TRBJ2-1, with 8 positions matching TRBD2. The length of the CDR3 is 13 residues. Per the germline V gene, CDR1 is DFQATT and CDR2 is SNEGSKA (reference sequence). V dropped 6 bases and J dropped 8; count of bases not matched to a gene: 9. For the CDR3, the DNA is TGCAGTGCGCGCCCCGGGACTAGGTATGAGCAGTTCTTC. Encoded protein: CSARPGTRYEQFF.

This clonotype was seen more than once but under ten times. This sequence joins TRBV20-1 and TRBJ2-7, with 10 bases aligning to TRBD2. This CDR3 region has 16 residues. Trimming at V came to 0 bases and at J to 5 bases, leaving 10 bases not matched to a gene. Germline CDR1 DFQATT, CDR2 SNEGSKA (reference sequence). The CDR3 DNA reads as TGCAGTGCTAGAGATGCCAGCGGGAGGGTCGGGAACGAGCAGTACTTC. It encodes CSARDASGRVGNEQYF.

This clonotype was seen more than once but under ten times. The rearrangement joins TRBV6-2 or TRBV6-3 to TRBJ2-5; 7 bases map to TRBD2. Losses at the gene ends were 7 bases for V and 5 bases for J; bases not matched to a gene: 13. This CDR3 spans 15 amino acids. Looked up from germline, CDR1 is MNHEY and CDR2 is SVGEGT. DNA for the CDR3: TGTGCCAGCACCTCCTTCGGACTAGTCGGTGAGACCCAGTACTTC. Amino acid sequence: CASTSFGLVGETQYF.

In DNA, the CDR3 is TGCAGTGCTAGTGGAGGCCATGGGTTTGTGGCTGAAGCTTTCTTT. It yields the protein CSASGGHGFVAEAFF. V and J are TRBV20-1 and TRBJ1-1; D call uncertain. Germline lookup yields CDR1 DFQATT and CDR2 SNEGSKA (reference sequence). This CDR3 has 15 residues. Trimming left V 3 bases short and J 6 bases short, with 20 bases between.

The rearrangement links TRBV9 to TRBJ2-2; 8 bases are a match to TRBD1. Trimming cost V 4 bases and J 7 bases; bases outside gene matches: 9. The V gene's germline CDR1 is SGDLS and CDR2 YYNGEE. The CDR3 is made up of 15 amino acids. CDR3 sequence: CASSPRAGGGGELFF. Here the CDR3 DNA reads TGTGCCAGCAGCCCCCGGGCAGGGGGCGGCGGGGAGCTGTTTTTT.

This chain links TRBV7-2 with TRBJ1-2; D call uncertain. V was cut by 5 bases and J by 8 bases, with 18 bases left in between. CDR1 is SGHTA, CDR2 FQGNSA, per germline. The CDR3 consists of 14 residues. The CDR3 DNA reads TGTGCCAGCAGCCGCAATCCGACGACTGAAGGCTACACCTTC. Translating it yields CASSRNPTTEGYTF.

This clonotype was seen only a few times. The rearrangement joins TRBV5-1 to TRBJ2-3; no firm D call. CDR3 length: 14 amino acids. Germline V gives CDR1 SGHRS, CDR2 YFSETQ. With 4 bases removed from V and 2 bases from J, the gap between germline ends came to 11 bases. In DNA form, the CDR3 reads TGCGCCAGCAGCATCGCTCTATCCACAGATACGCAGTATTTT. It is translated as CASSIALSTDTQYF. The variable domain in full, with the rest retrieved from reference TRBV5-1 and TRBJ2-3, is KAGVTQTPRYLIKTRGQQVTLSCSPISGHRSVSWYQQTPGQGLQFLFEYFSETQRNKGNFPGRFSGRQFSNSRSEMNVSTLELGDSALYLCASSIALSTDTQYFGPGTRLTVL.

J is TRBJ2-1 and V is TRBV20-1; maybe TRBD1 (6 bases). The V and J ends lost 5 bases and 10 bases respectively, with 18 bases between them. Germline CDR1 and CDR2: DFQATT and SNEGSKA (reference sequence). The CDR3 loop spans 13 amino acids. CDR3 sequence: CSAPPGSTGEQFF. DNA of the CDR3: TGCAGTGCTCCCCCCGGATCAACAGGGGAGCAGTTCTTC.

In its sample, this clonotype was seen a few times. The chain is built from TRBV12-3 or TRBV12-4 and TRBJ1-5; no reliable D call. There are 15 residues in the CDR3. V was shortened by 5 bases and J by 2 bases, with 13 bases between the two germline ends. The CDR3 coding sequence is TGTGCCAGCAGTGTTCAAGGGCAAGGCAATCAGCCCCAGCATTTT. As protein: CASSVQGQGNQPQHF.

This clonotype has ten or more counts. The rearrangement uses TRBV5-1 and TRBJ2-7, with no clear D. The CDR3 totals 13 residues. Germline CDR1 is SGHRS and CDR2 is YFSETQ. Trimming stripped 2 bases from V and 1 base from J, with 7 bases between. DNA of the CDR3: TGCGCCAGCAGCTTAATGGGATCCTACGAGCAGTACTTC. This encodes CASSLMGSYEQYF.

CDR3 in amino acids: CASSLLPRNTGELFF. DNA of the CDR3: TGTGCCAGCAGCTTACTCCCCCGGAACACCGGGGAGCTGTTTTTT. The J gene is TRBJ2-2, the V gene TRBV7-3; the D is unclear. The CDR3 totals 15 residues. Trimming left V 2 bases short and J 1 base short, with 8 bases between. The germline gives CDR1 SGHTA, CDR2 FQGTGA.

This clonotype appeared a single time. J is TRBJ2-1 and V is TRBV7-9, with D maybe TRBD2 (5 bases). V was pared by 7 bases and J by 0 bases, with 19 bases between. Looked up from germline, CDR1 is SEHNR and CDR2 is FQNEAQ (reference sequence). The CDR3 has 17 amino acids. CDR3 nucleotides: TGTGCCAGCATTTGGGCGGGCTCCGGAAGCTCCTACAATGAGCAGTTCTTC. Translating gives CASIWAGSGSSYNEQFF.

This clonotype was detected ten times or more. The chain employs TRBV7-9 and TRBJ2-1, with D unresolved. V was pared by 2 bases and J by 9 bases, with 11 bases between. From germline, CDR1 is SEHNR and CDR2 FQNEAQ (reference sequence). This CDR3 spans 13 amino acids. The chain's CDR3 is CASSLNVVGEQFF. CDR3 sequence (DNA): TGTGCCAGCAGCTTAAACGTCGTTGGTGAGCAGTTCTTC.

Written as DNA, the CDR3 is TGTGCCAGCAGACAGGGGGTCTGGACTGAAGCTTTCTTT. It specifies CASRQGVWTEAFF. V usage is TRBV6-2 or TRBV6-3 and J usage is TRBJ1-1; TRBD1 aligns across 8 bases. V was clipped by 6 bases and J by 5 bases; unmatched bases: 5. CDR1 and CDR2 (germline): MNHEY, SVGEGT. The CDR3 spans 13 residues.

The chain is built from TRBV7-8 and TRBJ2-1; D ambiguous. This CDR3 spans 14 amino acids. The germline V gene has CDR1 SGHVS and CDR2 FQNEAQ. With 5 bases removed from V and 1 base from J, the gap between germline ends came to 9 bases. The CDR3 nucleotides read TGTGCCAGCAGCACCTCTAGGTCCTACAATGAGCAGTTCTTC. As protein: CASSTSRSYNEQFF.

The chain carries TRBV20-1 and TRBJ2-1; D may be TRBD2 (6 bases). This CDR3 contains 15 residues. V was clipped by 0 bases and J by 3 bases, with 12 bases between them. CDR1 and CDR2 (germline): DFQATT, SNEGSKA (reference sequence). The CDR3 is CSARDLAGSYNEQFF. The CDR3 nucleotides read TGCAGTGCTAGAGATCTAGCCGGGAGCTACAATGAGCAGTTCTTC.

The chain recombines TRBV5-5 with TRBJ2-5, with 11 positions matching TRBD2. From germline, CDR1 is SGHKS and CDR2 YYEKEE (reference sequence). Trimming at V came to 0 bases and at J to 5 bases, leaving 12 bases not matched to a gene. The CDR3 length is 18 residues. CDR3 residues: CASSLARLAGHPMETQYF. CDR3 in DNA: TGTGCCAGCAGCTTGGCGAGACTAGCGGGGCATCCAATGGAGACCCAGTACTTC.

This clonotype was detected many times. As DNA, the CDR3 is TGTGCCAGCAGTTTAACCGTGTACGAGCAGTACTTC. Protein product: CASSLTVYEQYF. The V and J genes are TRBV12-3 or TRBV12-4 and TRBJ2-7; D is ambiguous. The CDR3 runs to 12 residues. V lost 2 bases and J 4 bases, leaving 6 bases between the germline ends.

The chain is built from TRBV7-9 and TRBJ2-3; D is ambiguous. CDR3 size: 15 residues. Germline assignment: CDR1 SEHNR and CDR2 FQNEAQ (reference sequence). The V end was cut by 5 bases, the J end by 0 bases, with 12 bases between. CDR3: CASSPWRSSTDTQYF. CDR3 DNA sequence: TGTGCCAGCAGCCCTTGGCGGTCTAGCACAGATACGCAGTATTTT.

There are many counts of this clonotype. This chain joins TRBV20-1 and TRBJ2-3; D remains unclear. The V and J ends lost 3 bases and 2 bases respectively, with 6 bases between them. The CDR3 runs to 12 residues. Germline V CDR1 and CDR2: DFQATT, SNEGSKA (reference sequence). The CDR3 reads CSAREFTDTQYF. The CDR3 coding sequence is TGCAGTGCTAGGGAGTTCACAGATACGCAGTATTTT.

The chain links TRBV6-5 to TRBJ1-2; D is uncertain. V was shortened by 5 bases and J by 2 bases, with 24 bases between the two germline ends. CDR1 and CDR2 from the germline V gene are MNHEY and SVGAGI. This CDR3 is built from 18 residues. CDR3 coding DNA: TGTGCCAGCAGTAACACCGACCTCCTGGCGAAGCTCAACTATGGCTACACCTTC. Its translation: CASSNTDLLAKLNYGYTF.

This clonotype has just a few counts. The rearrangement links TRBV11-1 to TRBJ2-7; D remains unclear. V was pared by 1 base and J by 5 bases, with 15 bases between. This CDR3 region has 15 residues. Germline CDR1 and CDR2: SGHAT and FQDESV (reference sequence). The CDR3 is CASSLGSLRAHEQYF. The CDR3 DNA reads TGTGCCAGCAGCTTAGGGTCATTACGAGCCCACGAGCAGTACTTC.

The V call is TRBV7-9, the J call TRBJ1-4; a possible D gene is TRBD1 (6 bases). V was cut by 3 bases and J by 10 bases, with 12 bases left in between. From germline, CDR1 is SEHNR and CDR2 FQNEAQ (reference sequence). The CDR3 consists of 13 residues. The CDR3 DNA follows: TGTGCCAGCAGCTTTCAGGGGAGGGGAAAACTGTTTTTT. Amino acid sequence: CASSFQGRGKLFF.